These 31 T cell receptor beta chains were sequenced from one sample in a study of human T cells and chemical hapten exposure. TCRdb redid the calling of the RACE reads with MiXCR, one entry per CDR3 protein. Counted here are 20,000 to 30,000 distinct CDR3 sequences, around 10% occurring once; the ten biggest clones make up 6.6%. The time point denotes: patch test 2, 6 weeks after DPC sensitization. Regarding treatment: therapeutic diphenylcyclopropenone sensitization with weekly scalp DPC. The sequenced sample was whole blood, obtained in connection with sensitization to the hapten diphenylcyclopropenone (DPC). The receptors come from a man under 40 with alopecia areata. Some clones in this sample may be carry-over from other donors' samples.

With regard to this clonotype: This clone may be a read error of a much larger clone one base away. The chain employs TRBV12-3 or TRBV12-4 and TRBJ2-5; TRBD2 matches 7 bases. V shed 1 base, J shed 2 bases, and the junction held 7 bases outside the gene matches. This CDR3 contains 16 residues. The CDR3 DNA follows: TGTGCCAGCAGTTTAGTAAAAACTAGCGAGCAAGAGACCCAGTACTTC. Encoded protein: CASSLVKTSEQETQYF.

This clonotype was observed a single time. With a much larger clone just one base away, this may be a read error. J is TRBJ1-1 and V is TRBV5-5; possible D gene TRBD1, 5 bases. The V gene's germline CDR1 is SGHKS and CDR2 YYEKEE (reference sequence). There are 14 residues in the CDR3. For the CDR3, the DNA is TGTGCCAGCAGCTCCGGGACGCCAGACACTGAAGTTTTCTTT. It encodes CASSSGTPDTEVFF.

This clonotype was recorded many times. The chain couples TRBV19 to TRBJ1-4; D gene uncertain. With 3 bases removed from V and 8 bases from J, the gap between germline ends came to 13 bases. There are 14 residues in the CDR3. CDR1 and CDR2 (germline): LNHDA, SQIVND (reference sequence). The CDR3 region is CASSIGGLGEKLFF. Here the CDR3 DNA reads TGTGCCAGTAGTATCGGAGGGCTAGGGGAAAAACTGTTTTTT.

In this sample, this clonotype turned up many times. J is TRBJ1-5 and V is TRBV27; tentatively, D is TRBD1 (5 bases). From germline, CDR1 is MNHEY and CDR2 SMNVEV (reference sequence). V was pared by 6 bases and J by 4 bases, with 13 bases between. The CDR3 sequence is 14 residues long. The CDR3 nucleotides are TGTGCCAGCAGGCCCGCGGGGGAGAATCAGCCCCAGCATTTT. Translating gives CASRPAGENQPQHF.

The sample holds many counts of this clonotype. The CDR3 bases are TGTGCCAGCAGTGAAAGATCTGGGGATGAGCAGTTCTTC. This translates into CASSERSGDEQFF. The chain is built from TRBV2 and TRBJ2-1; D unresolved. Between the trimmed V and J ends, which lost 2 bases and 8 bases, there was a span of 10 bases. CDR1 and CDR2 (germline): SNHLY, FYNNEI. This CDR3 is built from 13 residues.

The sample holds a few counts of this clonotype. The chain couples TRBV12-3 or TRBV12-4 to TRBJ1-1; TRBD1 matches at 7 bases. The CDR3 is made up of 13 amino acids. J was trimmed by 3 bases and V by 6 bases; bases with no gene match: 4. The CDR3 sequence is CASSDGTDTEAFF. The CDR3 region has the DNA TGTGCCAGCAGCGACGGGACAGACACTGAAGCTTTCTTT.

This clonotype was observed many times. The chain recombines TRBV11-2 with TRBJ2-2; weak D call: TRBD2 (6 bases). V dropped 1 base and J dropped 1 base, with 10 bases sitting between them. Germline values: CDR1 SGHAT, CDR2 FQNNGV. This CDR3 region has 16 residues. In DNA form, the CDR3 reads TGTGCCAGCAGCTTAGCGGGACTCCTGAACACCGGGGAGCTGTTTTTT. Translated, it gives CASSLAGLLNTGELFF.

In its sample, this clonotype was seen many times. The J gene is TRBJ1-1, the V gene TRBV4-2, with D hard to call. Trimming pared 0 bases from V and 10 bases from J, leaving 12 bases between. Germline V gene sequence: CDR1 LGHNA, CDR2 YNFKEQ. This CDR3 is built from 13 residues. CDR3 DNA sequence: TGTGCCAGCAGCCAAGAAGGATCCCAAGGAGCTTTCTTT. Its protein product is CASSQEGSQGAFF.

This clonotype was counted a single time. V gene TRBV3-1 combines with J gene TRBJ2-1; TRBD2 agrees at 7 bases. With V trimmed by 4 bases and J by 6 bases, 12 bases remained unmatched. The germline V gene encodes CDR1 LGHDT and CDR2 YNNKEL (reference sequence). There are 16 residues in the CDR3. The CDR3 nucleotides are TGTGCCAGCAGCCTTAGGACTAGTAGTTTCGCCAATGAGCAGTTCTTC. Its translation is CASSLRTSSFANEQFF.

There are a few counts of this clonotype. The rearrangement links TRBV12-5 to TRBJ1-5; no firm D call. The CDR3 length is 13 residues. V gave up 5 bases and J gave up 4 bases, with 9 bases separating them. CDR1 and CDR2 (germline): LGHNT, FRNRAP. The CDR3 region is CASGTQQNQPQHF. Here the CDR3 DNA reads TGTGCTAGTGGTACCCAGCAGAATCAGCCCCAGCATTTT.

This clonotype was seen at least ten times. The chain recombines TRBV4-1 with TRBJ2-1; tentative D call: TRBD2 (6 bases). This CDR3 region has 14 residues. CDR1 MGHRA and CDR2 YSYEKL come from the germline V gene. Trimming removed 6 bases at V and 7 bases at J, with 16 bases between. The CDR3 DNA sequence: TGCGCCAGCAGAAGGGGACTGGAGGCTAATGAGCAGTTCTTC. As protein: CASRRGLEANEQFF.

This clonotype showed up many times. This rearrangement joins TRBV29-1 to TRBJ1-1; 7 nucleotides match TRBD1. Germline loops: CDR1 SQVTM, CDR2 ANQGSEA. The CDR3 extends over 11 amino acids. Trimming at V came to 6 bases and at J to 6 bases, leaving 4 bases not matched to a gene. Here the CDR3 reads CSVRDRAEAFF. The CDR3 nucleotides are TGCAGCGTCCGCGACAGGGCTGAAGCTTTCTTT.

Only a few counts were recorded for this clonotype. V gene TRBV18 combines with J gene TRBJ2-7; TRBD1 matches 7 bases. CDR3 length: 13 amino acids. V was pared by 3 bases and J by 3 bases, with 2 bases of the junction left unmatched. Germline V gene sequence: CDR1 KGHSH, CDR2 LQKENI. In DNA form, the CDR3 reads TGTGCCAGCTCACCGGGGACAGTCTACGAGCAGTACTTC. Encoded protein: CASSPGTVYEQYF.

This clonotype occurred many times. This chain connects TRBV2 to TRBJ2-1; D gene ambiguous. The CDR3 consists of 11 residues. Germline assignment: CDR1 SNHLY and CDR2 FYNNEI. The V end was cut by 4 bases, the J end by 9 bases, with 7 bases between. The CDR3 bases are TGTGCCAGCAGTGTGGTGGGTGAGCAGTTCTTC. Amino acid sequence: CASSVVGEQFF.

This clonotype appeared many times. This sequence joins TRBV7-6 and TRBJ1-4; D unclear. This CDR3 region has 13 residues. Germline CDR1 reads SGHVS; CDR2 reads FNYEAQ. V lost 5 bases, J lost 3 bases, and 7 bases lay in between. As DNA, the CDR3 is TGTGCCAGCAGCAATACAGCTAATGAAAAACTGTTTTTT. The encoded protein is CASSNTANEKLFF.

There are a few counts of this clonotype. The rearrangement joins TRBV9 to TRBJ2-3; D is uncertain. The germline CDR1 and CDR2 sequences are SGDLS and YYNGEE. Trimming removed 0 bases from V and 6 bases from J, with 14 bases in between. The CDR3 extends over 15 amino acids. The CDR3 reads CASSVGSAPGDTQYF. The CDR3 bases are TGTGCCAGCAGCGTAGGATCAGCCCCAGGCGATACGCAGTATTTT.

This chain connects TRBV30 to TRBJ2-3; TRBD1 agrees at 8 bases. Germline assignment: CDR1 GTSNPN and CDR2 SVGIG (reference sequence). V lost 5 bases, J lost 3 bases, and 10 bases stayed unmatched. The CDR3 contains 15 residues. In DNA form, the CDR3 reads TGTGCCTGGGGTCACGACAGGGGATGGACAGATACGCAGTATTTT. The encoded protein is CAWGHDRGWTDTQYF.

This clonotype was observed a few times. The chain links TRBV29-1 to TRBJ2-3; D may be TRBD1 (5 bases). Between the trimmed V and J ends, which lost 4 bases and 1 base, there was a span of 12 bases. The CDR3 loop spans 14 amino acids. CDR1 SQVTM and CDR2 ANQGSEA come from the germline V gene. The CDR3 DNA reads as TGCAGCGTTGGGGTCCAGGGTCGCACAGATACGCAGTATTTT. Its protein product is CSVGVQGRTDTQYF.

This clonotype was counted at least ten times. The CDR3 sequence is CASSRQGGEQYF. The CDR3 DNA reads as TGTGCCAGCAGCCGACAGGGTGGCGAGCAGTACTTC. This chain joins TRBV5-6 and TRBJ2-7, with 7 positions matching TRBD1. The junction had 4 bases not matched to a gene; V was cut back by 4 bases and J by 6 bases. There are 12 residues in the CDR3. Per germline, CDR1 SGHDT and CDR2 YYEEEE.

Details on this clonotype: An end of the junction does not agree with germline; a read error may underlie this. The chain recombines TRBV12-3 or TRBV12-4 with TRBJ1-5; D remains unclear. The CDR3 spans 13 residues. The CDR3 spells CASSFGPNQPLHF. CDR3 coding DNA: TGTGCCAGCAGTTTCGGTCCCAATCAGCCCCTGCATTTT.

This clonotype rates as medium-sized. This rearrangement joins TRBV29-1 to TRBJ2-6; D ambiguous. The CDR3 has 16 residues. Germline CDR1 is SQVTM and CDR2 is ANQGSEA. V lost 2 bases, J lost 3 bases, and 14 bases lay in between. The CDR3 loop is CSVEFVLSGGANVLTF. In DNA form, the CDR3 reads TGCAGCGTTGAATTTGTGCTGTCAGGTGGGGCCAACGTCCTGACTTTC.

This clonotype appeared many times. The chain joins TRBV11-2 to TRBJ2-7; 11 bases agree with TRBD2. V shed 4 bases, J shed 4 bases, and the junction held 9 bases outside the gene matches. The CDR3 is made up of 16 amino acids. The germline CDR1 and CDR2 sequences are SGHAT and FQNNGV. The CDR3 region has the DNA TGTGCCAGCAGCTCTGGGACTAGCGGAATGTTTTACGAGCAGTACTTC. Translated, it gives CASSSGTSGMFYEQYF. The full variable domain, rest sourced from reference TRBV11-2 and TRBJ2-7, is EAGVAQSPRYKIIEKRQSVAFWCNPISGHATLYWYQQILGQGPKLLIQFQNNGVVDDSQLPKDRFSAERLKGVDSTLKIQPAKLEDSAVYLCASSSGTSGMFYEQYFGPGTRLTVT.

This clonotype showed up many times. The chain employs TRBV12-3 or TRBV12-4 and TRBJ2-3, with 12 positions matching TRBD2. Germline trimming cut 6 bases from V and 5 bases from J; bases unmatched to any gene: 3. There are 14 residues in the CDR3. The CDR3 coding sequence is TGTGCCAGCAGCCCGGGACTAGCGGGAGATACGCAGTATTTT. Encoded protein: CASSPGLAGDTQYF.

The rearrangement joins TRBV6-1 to TRBJ1-2, with TRBD1 matching 7 bases. V shed 11 bases, J shed 8 bases, and the junction held 8 bases outside the gene matches. This CDR3 has 11 amino acids. In germline, CDR1 is MNHNS, CDR2 SASEGT. DNA of the CDR3: TGTGCCGTAGACAGGGAGGACGGCTACACCTTC. It is translated as CAVDREDGYTF.

This clonotype was recorded at least ten times. CDR3 sequence reads: CASRLAGGSSYNEQFF. DNA of the CDR3: TGTGCCAGCAGACTAGCGGGAGGAAGCTCCTACAATGAGCAGTTCTTC. The chain couples TRBV11-2 to TRBJ2-1, with TRBD2 identical over 12 bases. Germline CDR1 and CDR2: SGHAT and FQNNGV. The CDR3 length is 16 residues. Unmatched junction bases numbered 3, after V lost 6 bases and J lost 0 bases.

This clonotype was picked up many times. The chain joins TRBV27 to TRBJ1-5; the D is unclear. V was pared by 6 bases and J by 3 bases, with 6 bases between. The V gene's germline CDR1 is MNHEY and CDR2 SMNVEV (reference sequence). The CDR3 loop spans 12 amino acids. The CDR3 region has the DNA TGTGCCAGCAGCCCCCACAATCAGCCCCAGCATTTT. Its translation is CASSPHNQPQHF.

V usage is TRBV6-2 or TRBV6-3 and J usage is TRBJ1-2; TRBD1 matches 8 bases. J lost 5 bases, V lost 5 bases, and 4 bases had no gene match. CDR1 and CDR2 (germline): MNHEY, SVGEGT. CDR3 length: 13 residues. In nucleotides, the CDR3 is TGTGCCAGCAGTCGACGGACAGGGTATGGCTACACCTTC. This sequence encodes CASSRRTGYGYTF.

This clonotype was recorded many times. J is TRBJ2-3 and V is TRBV29-1, with D hard to call. This CDR3 is built from 13 residues. Trimming removed 3 bases at V and 1 base at J, with 8 bases between. Germline CDR1 and CDR2: SQVTM and ANQGSEA. The CDR3 region is CSVEAGGTDTQYF. The DNA for the CDR3 is TGCAGCGTTGAGGCAGGAGGCACAGATACGCAGTATTTT.

This clonotype was observed a handful of times. V usage is TRBV7-3 and J usage is TRBJ2-3; TRBD1 aligns across 7 bases. Germline V CDR1 and CDR2: SGHTA, FQGTGA. This CDR3 comprises 18 residues. The V and J ends lost 1 base and 3 bases, in that order; junction bases with no gene match: 13. CDR3 nucleotide sequence: TGTGCCAGCAGCTTAATCGTCCTAAAGGGACAGCAAACAGATACGCAGTATTTT. This sequence encodes CASSLIVLKGQQTDTQYF.

There are a few counts of this clonotype. The chain has TRBV7-2 and TRBJ2-7; the match to TRBD1 covers 10 bases. Trimming at V came to 5 bases and at J to 7 bases, leaving 8 bases not matched to a gene. This CDR3 region has 14 residues. Germline CDR1 SGHTA, CDR2 FQGNSA. CDR3 loop: CASSLWDRGREQYF. DNA of the CDR3: TGTGCCAGCAGCCTATGGGACAGGGGTAGGGAGCAGTACTTC. Full variable domain (outside the CDR3, taken from reference TRBV7-2 and TRBJ2-7): GAGVSQSPSNKVTEKGKDVELRCDPISGHTALYWYRQSLGQGLEFLIYFQGNSAPDKSGLPSDRFSAERTGGSVSTLTIQRTQQEDSAVYLCASSLWDRGREQYFGPGTRLTVT.

With respect to this clonotype: A read error may produce the germline difference seen at one junction end. The V call is TRBV4-3, the J call TRBJ2-2, with 12 bases aligning to TRBD2. Germline lookup yields CDR1 LGHNA and CDR2 YSLEER. CDR3 length: 18 amino acids. CDR3 residues: CASSQDHLAGGNAGELFF. In nucleotides, the CDR3 is TGCGCCAGCAGCCAAGATCACCTAGCGGGAGGGAACGCCGGGGAGCTGTTTTTT.